Below are 3 T cell receptor beta chains sequenced from a single sample in a study of T cells in Graves' hyperthyroidism and ophthalmopathy. RNA transcripts provided the source from which TCR beta CDR3 regions were amplified. An initial round of RT-PCR targeting the TCR CDR3 relied on the HTBI primer set. TCRdb reprocessed the multiplex PCR reads via MiXCR and lists one record per CDR3 protein. The sample consists of about 350,000 distinct CDR3 sequences, 12% to 15% of them appearing once. Specimen: blood. These receptors were obtained from a woman aged 55-69 years with Graves' ophthalmopathy.

In nucleotides, the CDR3 is TGTGCCAGCAGCCCCCGGATTGGGAGGGAGAACGGGGAGCTGTTTTTT. Residues: CASSPRIGRENGELFF. This chain connects TRBV7-9 to TRBJ2-2, with 7 nucleotides matching TRBD2. Looked up from germline, CDR1 is SEHNR and CDR2 is FQNEAQ (reference sequence). The trim removed 5 bases at V and 7 bases at J, leaving 13 bases unmatched. This CDR3 is 16 amino acids long.

This clonotype was picked up many times. The V and J genes are TRBV2 and TRBJ2-7; TRBD2 matches at 9 bases. This CDR3 is 12 amino acids long. Germline assignment: CDR1 SNHLY and CDR2 FYNNEI. The ends lost 6 bases at V and 6 bases at J; junction bases unmatched: 3. DNA for the CDR3: TGTGCCAGCAGCCCGACTAGCGGCGAGCAGTACTTC. Translation: CASSPTSGEQYF.

This clonotype was seen ten or more times. The V and J genes are TRBV29-1 and TRBJ2-7; a possible D gene is TRBD2 (5 bases). The CDR3 covers 13 residues. The V end was cut by 1 base, the J end by 4 bases, with 11 bases between. The germline V gene encodes CDR1 SQVTM and CDR2 ANQGSEA. In nucleotides, the CDR3 is TGCAGCGTTGAAGTCCCCCCGGGGTACGAGCAGTACTTC. Its translation is CSVEVPPGYEQYF.